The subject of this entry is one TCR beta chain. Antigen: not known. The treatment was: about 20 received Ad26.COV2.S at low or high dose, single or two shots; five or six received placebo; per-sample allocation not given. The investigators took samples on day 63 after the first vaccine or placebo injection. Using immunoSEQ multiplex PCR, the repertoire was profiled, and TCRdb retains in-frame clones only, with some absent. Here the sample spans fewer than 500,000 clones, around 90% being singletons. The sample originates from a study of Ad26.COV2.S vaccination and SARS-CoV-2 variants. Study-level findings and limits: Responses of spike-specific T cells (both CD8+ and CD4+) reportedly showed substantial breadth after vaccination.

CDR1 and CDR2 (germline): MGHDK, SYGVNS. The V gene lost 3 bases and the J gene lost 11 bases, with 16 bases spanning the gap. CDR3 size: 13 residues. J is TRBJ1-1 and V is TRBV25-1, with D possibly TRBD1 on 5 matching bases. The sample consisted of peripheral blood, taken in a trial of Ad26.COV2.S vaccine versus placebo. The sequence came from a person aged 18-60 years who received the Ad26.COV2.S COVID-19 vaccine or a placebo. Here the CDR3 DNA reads TGTGCCAGCAGTGACTGGGACCTCACGTGGGCTTTCTTT. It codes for CASSDWDLTWAFF.